The TCR beta chain under discussion was sequenced for a study of spatial heterogeneity in lung cancer. Overall study: For the average unique TCR and UMI combination, more than nine occurrences appeared in raw reads.

A single record per CDR3 protein comes from TCRdb applying MiXCR to the 5' RACE reads. The sample yields 35,000 to 50,000 distinct CDR3 sequences, approximately 3% seen once. This clonotype was seen ten or more times. Time point meaning: sample taken at primary tumor resection. A total of approximately 75 untreated early-stage non-small cell lung cancer patients served as donors. Researchers sequenced whole RNA taken from tumor, nontumor lung or frozen PBMC without sorting. Trimming removed 6 bases from V and 5 bases from J; junction bases left unmatched: 14. The CDR3 contains 16 residues. CDR1 is MNHEY and CDR2 is SVGEGT in the germline V gene.

The receptor was isolated from a male donor with early-stage non-small cell lung cancer. This chain joins TRBV6-2 or TRBV6-3 and TRBJ2-7, with 9 bases matching TRBD1. Material: normal lung tissue next to the tumor, obtained at surgery. CDR3 bases: TGTGCCAGCAGCCTGTTCGCCGGGACAGGGATCCACGAGCAGTACTTC. This codes for CASSLFAGTGIHEQYF.